This T cell receptor (beta chain) was identified in a study of cytomegalovirus exposure and HLA in healthy donors. Across the study: Caucasian-associated ancestry cluster membership applied to about 77% of under 450 genotyped donors. Study-wide points: Some V segments could not be told apart, so they were left out, TRBV6-2 and TRBV6-3 among them.

Germline V gives CDR1 MNHEY, CDR2 SVGAGI. The CDR3 covers 15 residues. V lost 6 bases, J lost 0 bases, and 1 base stayed unmatched. This clone appeared a single time. The antigen remains unidentified. Vbeta (60) and Jbeta (13) primers were used in the PCR. Profiling relied on immunoSEQ multiplex PCR, and the TCRdb table lists in-frame clones only, not all of them. The profile shows 35,000 to 45,000 clones, 81% of them singletons. Sequencing was performed on PBMCs. This TCR was sampled from a woman in her 40s in good health and CMV-seronegative. The J gene is TRBJ2-7, the V gene TRBV6-5; 14 nucleotides align to TRBD2. CDR3 in DNA: TGTGCCAGCAGGGGGACTAGCGGGGGCTCCTACGAGCAGTACTTC. Its protein is CASRGTSGGSYEQYF.